Below are 5 T cell receptor beta chains sequenced from a single sample in a study of T cells after yellow fever vaccination. MiXCR was run by TCRdb on the 5' RACE reads, yielding one entry per CDR3 protein. Of some 120,000 distinct CDR3 sequences in the sample, 15% were seen once. This material consisted of CD8+ T cells sorted from PBMCs, taken 5 days after the yellow fever booster vaccination. The receptors shown here come from a man aged 18 to 30 who received the YFV17D yellow fever vaccine.

The gene calls are TRBV4-1 and TRBJ2-5; 8 nucleotides align to TRBD2. The trim removed 0 bases at V and 5 bases at J, leaving 11 bases unmatched. There are 17 residues in the CDR3. Germline V gene lookup returns CDR1 MGHRA and CDR2 YSYEKL. The DNA for the CDR3 is TGCGCCAGCAGCCAAGATAGCCCGGGGGGGCGACTGGAGACCCAGTACTTC. Translating it yields CASSQDSPGGRLETQYF.

This clonotype occurred a few times. The V and J genes are TRBV5-4 and TRBJ2-7, with D possibly TRBD1 on 6 matching bases. In germline, CDR1 is SGHNT, CDR2 YYREEE (reference sequence). V was clipped by 4 bases and J by 0 bases, with 14 bases between them. The length of the CDR3 is 15 residues. CDR3 protein: CASSARTDSSYEQYV. For the CDR3, the DNA is TGTGCCAGCAGCGCACGGACAGACAGCTCCTACGAGCAGTACGTC.

This clonotype was counted only a few times. This chain connects TRBV5-1 to TRBJ2-7; D gene uncertain. Trimming removed 0 bases from V and 5 bases from J, with 12 bases in between. CDR3 length equals 14 residues. Germline loops: CDR1 SGHRS, CDR2 YFSETQ. CDR3 nucleotides: TGCGCCAGCAGCTTGGCCGCAGAACCCCACGAGCAGTACTTC. Translating it yields CASSLAAEPHEQYF.

The rearrangement links TRBV4-1 to TRBJ2-3; D may be TRBD2 (7 bases). V was trimmed by 0 bases and J by 4 bases, leaving 14 bases between them. This CDR3 region has 16 residues. Germline V gives CDR1 MGHRA, CDR2 YSYEKL. DNA for the CDR3: TGCGCCAGCAGCCAAGACAGCGGGACAAAATCAGATACGCAGTATTTT. Translation: CASSQDSGTKSDTQYF.

This chain connects TRBV7-9 to TRBJ2-6, with TRBD1 matching 7 bases. Germline assignment: CDR1 SEHNR and CDR2 FQNEAQ (reference sequence). V gave up 11 bases and J gave up 0 bases; unmatched junction bases: 7. The CDR3 extends over 15 amino acids. CDR3 bases: TGTGCCTCGGGACAGTTTCTCTCTGGGGCCAACGTCCTGACTTTC. Translated: CASGQFLSGANVLTF.